Sequencing of this TCR beta chain was carried out in a study of tumor-infiltrating lymphocytes in localized non-small cell lung cancer. Study overall: Patients included smokers and never-smokers with various histologies, some sampled after neoadjuvant chemotherapy.

The trim removed 2 bases at V and 1 base at J, leaving 0 bases unmatched. This CDR3 has 14 amino acids. The germline V gene has CDR1 MDHEN and CDR2 SYDVKM. As to this clone: Its target is unknown.

Findings and caveats of the study: Tumor T-cell fraction was not associated with recurrence-free survival. Compared with uninvolved lung, tumors showed higher T cell infiltration by TCRbeta sequencing. Each assay used a separate piece of the same tissue.

The method was immunoSEQ multiplex PCR; TCRdb's version includes in-frame clones alone and lacks a portion of them. The data hold about 16,000 clones, with around 75% observed a single time. The receptor was isolated from a human donor with non-small cell lung cancer. The chain combines TRBV28 with TRBJ2-3, with 7 bases aligning to TRBD2. Sequencing input: lung tumor tissue. The CDR3 loop reads CASSLREGTDTQYF. CDR3 nucleotides: TGTGCCAGCAGTTTACGGGAGGGCACAGATACGCAGTATTTT.